This TCR beta chain derives from a study of CD8 T cells in Susac syndrome. Whole-study findings and limits: The authors acknowledged that their TCR sequencing and HLA analysis involved a relatively small number of individuals.

V lost 4 bases to trimming and J lost 5 bases, with 15 bases between them. The CDR3 covers 14 residues. About this clonotype itself: Its target is unknown.

CD8+ and CD4+ T cells from blood underwent TCR beta sequencing, which was carried out in a high-throughput format. Matching for age and sex applied to the controls, who were healthy donors. An amount of RNA that ranged from 0.5 to 1 ug was reverse transcribed with random hexamers. Across 54 Vbeta and 13 Jbeta, immunoSEQ multiplex PCR amplified TCR beta CDR3. MiXCR was run by TCRdb on the immunoSEQ multiplex PCR reads, yielding one entry per CDR3 protein. The repertoire consists of about 60,000 distinct CDR3 sequences, with about 92% occurring once and the leading ten covering roughly 0.19%. Sequenced material: CD8+ T cells from PBMCs. The receptor comes from a human donor in good health. The V gene is TRBV12-3 or TRBV12-4, the J gene TRBJ2-7, with a possible D match to TRBD1 (6 bases). The CDR3 DNA follows: TGTGCCAGCAGTTCCAAGGGGGTAGATGACGAGCAGTACTTC. Its translation is CASSSKGVDDEQYF.